This TCR beta chain was sequenced during a study of blood T cell repertoires in COVID-19. Study in general: Samples representing acute and convalescent COVID-19 were sourced from the United States, Italy and Spain. The cDNA or gDNA used as material had been derived from T cells, B-cell-depleted T cells, or PBMCs.

The germline V and J ends were trimmed by 5 bases and 0 bases, with 14 bases remaining between them. The CDR3 loop spans 14 amino acids. Germline CDR1 and CDR2: GTSNPN and SVGIG (reference sequence). This clone was counted between two and nine times. The protocol was immunoSEQ multiplex PCR, while the TCRdb copy is restricted to in-frame clones and leaves out a portion. The data contain approximately 99,000 clones, 84% of them singletons. This sequence joins TRBV30 and TRBJ2-7, with a possible D match to TRBD2 (6 bases). The sequence was collected from a man in his 70s with active or convalescent COVID-19. The sequenced material came from peripheral blood. The CDR3 loop reads CAWSRDFHSYEQYF. In DNA, the CDR3 is TGTGCCTGGTCACGGGACTTTCACTCCTACGAGCAGTACTTC.